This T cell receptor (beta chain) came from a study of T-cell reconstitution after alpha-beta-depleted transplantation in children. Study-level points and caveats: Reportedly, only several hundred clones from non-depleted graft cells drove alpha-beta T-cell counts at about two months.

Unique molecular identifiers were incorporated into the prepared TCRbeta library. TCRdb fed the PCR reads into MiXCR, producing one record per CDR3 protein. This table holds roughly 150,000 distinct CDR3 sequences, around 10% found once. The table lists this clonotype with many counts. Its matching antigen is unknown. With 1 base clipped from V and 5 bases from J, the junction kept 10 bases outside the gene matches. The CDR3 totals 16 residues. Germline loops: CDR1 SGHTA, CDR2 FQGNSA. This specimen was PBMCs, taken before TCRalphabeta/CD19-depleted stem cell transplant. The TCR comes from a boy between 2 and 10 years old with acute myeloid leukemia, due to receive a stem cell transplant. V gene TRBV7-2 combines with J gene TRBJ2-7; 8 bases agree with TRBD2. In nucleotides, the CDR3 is TGTGCCAGCAGCTTAGAATTGGCGGGGGGCCGCAACGAGCAGTACGTC. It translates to CASSLELAGGRNEQYV.